The present T cell receptor (beta chain) was sequenced within a study of blood T cell repertoires in COVID-19. On the study more broadly: Researchers got acute and convalescent COVID-19 samples from the United States, Italy and Spain.

The repertoire was sequenced with immunoSEQ multiplex PCR; TCRdb's copy has only in-frame clones and lacks some. Of about 230,000 clones listed, 83% are singletons. The sample taken for sequencing was peripheral blood. This TCR derives from a woman in her seventies with active or convalescent COVID-19.

CDR3 sequence (DNA): TGTGCCAGCAGTTACTCATGGGACAGCTATGGCTACACCTTC. It is translated as CASSYSWDSYGYTF. The chain uses TRBV6-5 and TRBJ1-2; 7 bases align to TRBD1. The CDR3 consists of 14 residues. Germline CDR1 is MNHEY and CDR2 is SVGAGI. With 0 bases clipped from V and 4 bases from J, the junction kept 2 bases outside the gene matches.